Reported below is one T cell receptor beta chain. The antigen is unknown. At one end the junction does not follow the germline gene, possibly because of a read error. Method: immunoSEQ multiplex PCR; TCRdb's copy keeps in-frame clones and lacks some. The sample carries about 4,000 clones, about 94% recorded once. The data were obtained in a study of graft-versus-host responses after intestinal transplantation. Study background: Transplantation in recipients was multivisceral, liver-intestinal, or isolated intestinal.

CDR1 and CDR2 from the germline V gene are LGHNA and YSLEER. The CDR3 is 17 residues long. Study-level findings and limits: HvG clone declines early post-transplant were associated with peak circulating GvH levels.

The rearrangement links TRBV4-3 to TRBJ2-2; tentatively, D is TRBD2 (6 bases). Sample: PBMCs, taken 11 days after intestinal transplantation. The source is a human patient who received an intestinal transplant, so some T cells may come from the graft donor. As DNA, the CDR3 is TGCGCCAGCAGCCTCTTCTGGGGGGACCCGAACACCGGGGGGCTGTTTTTT. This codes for CASSLFWGDPNTGGLFF.